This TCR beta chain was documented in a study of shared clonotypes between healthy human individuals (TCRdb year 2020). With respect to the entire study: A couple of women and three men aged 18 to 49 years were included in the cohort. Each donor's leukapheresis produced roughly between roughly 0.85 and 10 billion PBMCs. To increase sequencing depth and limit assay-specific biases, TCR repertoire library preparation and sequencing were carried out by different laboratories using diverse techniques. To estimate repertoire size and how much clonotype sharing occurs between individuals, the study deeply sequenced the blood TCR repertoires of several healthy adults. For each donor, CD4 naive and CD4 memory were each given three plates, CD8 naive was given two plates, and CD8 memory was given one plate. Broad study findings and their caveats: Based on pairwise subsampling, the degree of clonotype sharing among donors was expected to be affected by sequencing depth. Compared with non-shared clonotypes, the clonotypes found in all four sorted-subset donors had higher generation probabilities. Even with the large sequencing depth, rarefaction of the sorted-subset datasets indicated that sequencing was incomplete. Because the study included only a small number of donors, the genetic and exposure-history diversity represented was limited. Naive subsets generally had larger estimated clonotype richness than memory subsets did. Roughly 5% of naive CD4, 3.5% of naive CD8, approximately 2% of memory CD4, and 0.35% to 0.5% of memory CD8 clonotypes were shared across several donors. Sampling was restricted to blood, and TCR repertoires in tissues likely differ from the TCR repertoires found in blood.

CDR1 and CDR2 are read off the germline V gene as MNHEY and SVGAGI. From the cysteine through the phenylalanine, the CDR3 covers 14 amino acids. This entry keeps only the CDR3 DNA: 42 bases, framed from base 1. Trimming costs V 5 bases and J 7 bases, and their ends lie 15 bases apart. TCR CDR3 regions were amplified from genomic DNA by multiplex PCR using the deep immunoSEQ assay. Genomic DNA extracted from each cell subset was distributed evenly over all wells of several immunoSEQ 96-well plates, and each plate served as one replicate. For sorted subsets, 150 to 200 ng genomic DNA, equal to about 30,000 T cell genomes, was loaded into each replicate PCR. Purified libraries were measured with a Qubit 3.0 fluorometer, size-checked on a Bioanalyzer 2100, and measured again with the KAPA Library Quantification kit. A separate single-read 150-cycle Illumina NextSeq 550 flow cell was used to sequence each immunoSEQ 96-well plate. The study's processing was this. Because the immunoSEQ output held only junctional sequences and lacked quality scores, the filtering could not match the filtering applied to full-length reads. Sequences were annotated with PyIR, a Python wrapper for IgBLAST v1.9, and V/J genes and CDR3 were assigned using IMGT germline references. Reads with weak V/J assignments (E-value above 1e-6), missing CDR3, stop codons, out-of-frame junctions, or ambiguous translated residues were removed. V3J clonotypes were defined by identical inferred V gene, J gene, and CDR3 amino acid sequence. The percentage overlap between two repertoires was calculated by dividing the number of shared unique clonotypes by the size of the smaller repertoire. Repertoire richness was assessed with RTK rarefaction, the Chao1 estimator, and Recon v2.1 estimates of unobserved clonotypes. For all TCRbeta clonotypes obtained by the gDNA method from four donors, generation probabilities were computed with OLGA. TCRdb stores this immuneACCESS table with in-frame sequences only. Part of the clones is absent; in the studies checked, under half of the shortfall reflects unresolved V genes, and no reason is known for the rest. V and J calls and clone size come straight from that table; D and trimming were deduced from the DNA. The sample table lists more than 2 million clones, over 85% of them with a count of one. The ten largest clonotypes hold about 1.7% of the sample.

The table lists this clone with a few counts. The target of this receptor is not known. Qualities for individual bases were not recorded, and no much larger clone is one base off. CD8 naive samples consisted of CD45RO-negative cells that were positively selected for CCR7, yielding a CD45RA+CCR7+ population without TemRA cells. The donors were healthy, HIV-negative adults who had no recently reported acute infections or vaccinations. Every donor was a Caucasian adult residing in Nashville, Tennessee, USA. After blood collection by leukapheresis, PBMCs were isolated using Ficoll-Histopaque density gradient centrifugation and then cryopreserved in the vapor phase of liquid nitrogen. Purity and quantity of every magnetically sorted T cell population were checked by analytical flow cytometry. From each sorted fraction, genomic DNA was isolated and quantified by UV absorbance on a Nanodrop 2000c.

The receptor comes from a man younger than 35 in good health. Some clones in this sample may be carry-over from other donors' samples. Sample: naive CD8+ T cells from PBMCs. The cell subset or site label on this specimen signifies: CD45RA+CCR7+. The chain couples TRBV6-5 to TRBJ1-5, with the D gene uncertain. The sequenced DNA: TGTGCCAGCAGTCGCTCGATGTACCGGCAGCCCCAGCATTTT. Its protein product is CASSRSMYRQPQHF.